The 3 T cell receptor beta chains in this list originate from one sample, sequenced in a study of blood T cell repertoires in COVID-19. Produced via immunoSEQ multiplex PCR; TCRdb's table is partial and in-frame only. The table includes some 150,000 clones, 80% to 85% detected once. Sequencing was done on a sample of peripheral blood. The receptors were sampled from a human donor in a cohort sampled during active COVID-19.

This clone was counted a few times. The rearrangement uses TRBV7-9 and TRBJ2-7; TRBD2 matches 10 bases. The CDR3 length is 16 residues. V shed 3 bases, J shed 4 bases, and the junction held 9 bases outside the gene matches. Germline CDR1 and CDR2: SEHNR and FQNEAQ (reference sequence). Here the CDR3 reads CASSFTLAGDSYEQYF. CDR3 nucleotides: TGTGCCAGCAGCTTCACCCTAGCGGGGGATTCATACGAGCAGTACTTC.

The chain combines TRBV12-2 with TRBJ2-7; TRBD2, the table's D call, lacks a check against the DNA. TRBV12-2 is recorded as a pseudogene. The CDR3 runs to 15 residues. Written as DNA, the CDR3 is TGTGCAAGTCGCCCCGCTAGCGGGGGGGCCTTCGAGCAGTACTTC. This codes for CASRPASGGAFEQYF.

The chain recombines TRBV3-1 (or the pseudogene TRBV3-2) with TRBJ1-1; unclear D gene. CDR1 is LGHDT, CDR2 YNNKEL, per germline (reference sequence). The V end was cut by 0 bases, the J end by 4 bases, with 12 bases between. This CDR3 has 15 residues. The CDR3 DNA follows: TGTGCCAGCAGCCAAGATCCGGGGATCGCCACTGAAGCTTTCTTT. This gives the protein CASSQDPGIATEAFF.